The clone carrying this T cell receptor (beta chain) was seen at least ten times. Its cognate antigen is unknown. CDR1 and CDR2 (germline): MNHEY, SVGAGI. The CDR3 is 13 residues long. The trim removed 8 bases at V and 8 bases at J, leaving 4 bases unmatched. The data were obtained in a study of T-cell memory formation after mild COVID-19. Study results and caveats: Contracting clones from day 15 to 85 had balanced CD4/CD8; later expanders favoured CD4+.

TCRdb itself ran the 5' RACE reads through MiXCR, one entry per CDR3 protein. The data show 550,000 to 600,000 distinct CDR3 sequences, 17% seen once. The source is an adult woman who had mild COVID-19 (a few samples of this study predate the infection). Cell type and time point are not known. The V gene is TRBV6-5, the J gene TRBJ2-1; 12 nucleotides agree with TRBD2. Sequencing input: PBMCs or a T cell subset sorted from them (not recorded which). CDR3 region: CASSTSGRYEQFF. DNA for the CDR3: TGTGCCAGCTCGACTAGCGGGAGATATGAGCAGTTCTTC.